The 21 T cell receptor beta chains reported below all come from one sample, sequenced in a study of metastatic and nonmetastatic thyroid tumors. All patients were treatment-naive before thyroid surgery. TCRdb recomputed clones from the PCR reads via MiXCR. The sample lists about 16,000 clones, 24% seen once, with 10% to 15% in the top ten. Specimen: tumor tissue. The source of these receptors is a male donor with papillary thyroid cancer or a benign thyroid nodule (not recorded which). Some clones in this sample may be carry-over from other donors' samples.

This clone was recorded many times. In the same sample, other DNA sequences code for this CDR3. The rearrangement uses TRBV4-1 and TRBJ1-1; D perhaps matches TRBD1 (6 bases). Deletions cut 1 base from V and 1 base from J, with 10 bases between. The CDR3 length is 15 residues. Looked up from germline, CDR1 is MGHRA and CDR2 is YSYEKL. This chain's CDR3 is CASSQVGHTNTEAFF. The CDR3 nucleotides read TGCGCCAGCAGCCAAGTGGGACACACGAACACTGAAGCTTTCTTT.

With regard to this clone: The junction and the germline gene differ at one end; a read error may be behind it. The CDR3 here is CAGSERGQPQHF. The DNA of the CDR3 is TGTGCCGGCAGCGAGAGGGGTCAGCCCCAGCATTTT. The V gene is TRBV7-9, the J gene TRBJ1-5; tentative D call: TRBD1 (5 bases). CDR1 SEHNR and CDR2 FQNEAQ come from the germline V gene (reference sequence). CDR3 length: 12 amino acids.

This clone was seen repeatedly, ten times or more. This chain uses TRBV9 with TRBJ2-3; 8 nucleotides match TRBD2. The CDR3 covers 15 residues. V trimming: 0 bases; J trimming: 6 bases; junction bases outside the gene matches: 6. CDR1 and CDR2 (germline): SGDLS, YYNGEE. The CDR3 loop reads CASSVAGGDSDTQYF. CDR3 coding DNA: TGTGCCAGCAGCGTAGCGGGAGGGGATTCGGATACGCAGTATTTT.

The gene calls are TRBV30 and TRBJ1-2; D call uncertain. CDR1 and CDR2 from the germline V gene are GTSNPN and SVGIG (reference sequence). The CDR3 covers 11 residues. The ends were cut back, 3 bases at V and 7 bases at J, with 9 bases in the middle. The CDR3 spells CAWRRRGGYTF. In DNA, the CDR3 is TGTGCCTGGAGACGTCGGGGTGGCTACACCTTC.

Here the CDR3 reads CSAPGQGAYGYTF. CDR3 sequence (DNA): TGCAGTGCTCCGGGACAGGGGGCCTATGGCTACACCTTC. This rearrangement joins TRBV20-1 to TRBJ1-2, with 12 positions matching TRBD1. V shed 5 bases and J 4 bases; nucleotides not matched to a gene: 2. The length of the CDR3 is 13 residues. Germline assignment: CDR1 DFQATT and CDR2 SNEGSKA (reference sequence).

This clone was detected once. The V call is TRBV5-1, the J call TRBJ2-2, with D possibly being TRBD2 (5 bases). From germline, CDR1 is SGHRS and CDR2 YFSETQ. This CDR3 spans 15 amino acids. V lost 0 bases, J lost 1 base, and 7 bases lay in between. CDR3 bases: TGCGCCAGCAGCTTGGCACTAGGGAACACCGGGGAGCTGTTTTTT. This gives the protein CASSLALGNTGELFF.

This clone appeared a few times. This chain connects TRBV6-2 or TRBV6-3 to TRBJ2-7, with 8 nucleotides matching TRBD1. Germline CDR1 and CDR2: MNHEY and SVGEGT. V was clipped by 6 bases and J by 0 bases; unmatched bases: 10. The length of the CDR3 is 16 residues. CDR3 residues: CASSSYRGEDSYEQYF. The CDR3 region has the DNA TGTGCCAGCAGCTCCTACAGGGGGGAGGACTCCTACGAGCAGTACTTC.

By share, this clone counts as medium-sized (0.01 to 0.1%). The chain carries TRBV19 and TRBJ2-2; no definite D call. The length of the CDR3 is 13 residues. The germline V gene has CDR1 LNHDA and CDR2 SQIVND (reference sequence). The V end lost 3 bases, the J end lost 3 bases, and 5 bases lay between the germline ends. The CDR3 sequence: CASSILDTGELFF. The CDR3 DNA reads TGTGCCAGTAGTATCCTGGACACCGGGGAGCTGTTTTTT.

A remark on this clone: With a much larger clone just one base away, this may be a read error. J is TRBJ2-3 and V is TRBV29-1; no clear D gene. This CDR3 is 12 amino acids long. Trimming left V 8 bases short and J 0 bases short, with 9 bases between. The germline V gene has CDR1 SQVTM and CDR2 ANQGSEA. CDR3 in amino acids: CSIRVSTDTQYF. CDR3 in DNA: TGCAGCATTAGGGTTAGCACAGATACGCAGTATTTT.

The genes are TRBV11-2 and TRBJ1-4, with D possibly matching TRBD1 (5 bases). Germline CDR1 reads SGHAT; CDR2 reads FQNNGV. V dropped 4 bases and J dropped 4 bases, with 10 bases sitting between them. This CDR3 is built from 14 residues. CDR3: CASSYRGLNEKLFF. DNA for the CDR3: TGTGCCAGCAGCTACCGGGGCCTTAATGAAAAACTGTTTTTT.

The chain couples TRBV14 to TRBJ2-5, with TRBD1 matching 7 bases. The CDR3 has 12 residues. CDR1 and CDR2 from the germline V gene are SGHDN and FVKESK. Unmatched junction bases numbered 7, after V lost 1 base and J lost 14 bases. This chain's CDR3 is CASSQGTWTGYF. CDR3 coding DNA: TGTGCCAGCAGCCAAGGTACCTGGACAGGCTACTTC.

This clone was recorded many times. The DNA of the CDR3 is TGCGCCAGCAGCCAAGAAGGCGACCTCACAGGGTTGGAGACCCAGTACTTC. Translated, it gives CASSQEGDLTGLETQYF. The chain combines TRBV4-1 with TRBJ2-5, with D possibly matching TRBD1 (6 bases). The germline V and J ends were trimmed by 0 bases and 5 bases, with 19 bases remaining between them. This CDR3 contains 17 residues. CDR1 is MGHRA and CDR2 is YSYEKL in the germline V gene.

The chain uses TRBV7-3 and TRBJ1-4; D not resolved. V was cut by 2 bases and J by 8 bases, with 15 bases left in between. The CDR3 covers 15 residues. CDR1 SGHTA and CDR2 FQGTGA come from the germline V gene. The chain's CDR3 is CASSLGPGTGEKLFF. As DNA, the CDR3 is TGTGCCAGCAGCTTAGGGCCGGGAACGGGGGAAAAACTGTTTTTT.

The chain links TRBV5-1 to TRBJ2-7, with 9 bases fitting TRBD1. This CDR3 spans 16 amino acids. Germline trimming cut 4 bases from V and 5 bases from J; bases unmatched to any gene: 13. CDR1 SGHRS and CDR2 YFSETQ come from the germline V gene. The CDR3 is CASSATSGTGRDEQYF. The CDR3, as DNA: TGCGCCAGCAGCGCCACCTCCGGGACAGGGCGGGACGAGCAGTACTTC.

The rearrangement joins TRBV7-3 to TRBJ2-3; no firm D call. This CDR3 has 13 residues. Germline V gene lookup returns CDR1 SGHTA and CDR2 FQGTGA. V gave up 8 bases and J gave up 1 base, with 10 bases separating them. CDR3 protein: CASSPGGTDTQYF. In DNA form, the CDR3 reads TGTGCCAGCTCCCCTGGGGGCACAGATACGCAGTATTTT.

V usage is TRBV11-1 and J usage is TRBJ2-7; 7 nucleotides align to TRBD1. Trimming took 7 bases from V and 0 from J; bases not matched to a gene: 9. The CDR3 is made up of 15 amino acids. CDR1 SGHAT and CDR2 FQDESV come from the germline V gene (reference sequence). In DNA form, the CDR3 reads TGTGCCAGCATGTCCCGGGACAGCCTCTCCTACGAGCAGTACTTC. This encodes CASMSRDSLSYEQYF.

This clone has at least ten counts. This sequence joins TRBV7-3 and TRBJ2-1; 8 bases fit TRBD2. Germline loops: CDR1 SGHTA, CDR2 FQGTGA. The CDR3 has 14 amino acids. V shed 5 bases, J shed 9 bases, and the junction held 9 bases outside the gene matches. This CDR3 is CASSRGGSGLEQFF. CDR3 DNA: TGTGCCAGCAGCCGGGGGGGGAGCGGACTTGAGCAGTTCTTC. The complete variable domain, with remaining parts taken from reference TRBV7-3 and TRBJ2-1, reads GAGVSQTPSNKVTEKGKYVELRCDPISGHTALYWYRQSLGQGPEFLIYFQGTGAADDSGLPNDRFFAVRPEGSVSTLKIQRTERGDSAVYLCASSRGGSGLEQFFGPGTRLTVL.

This clone came up many times. The chain is built from TRBV7-9 and TRBJ2-5; TRBD2 agrees at 9 bases. The trim removed 5 bases at V and 3 bases at J, leaving 10 bases unmatched. From germline, CDR1 is SEHNR and CDR2 FQNEAQ (reference sequence). The CDR3 length is 16 residues. CDR3 loop: CASSGTLAGLEETQYF. In DNA, the CDR3 is TGTGCCAGCAGCGGAACCCTAGCGGGGTTAGAAGAGACCCAGTACTTC.

The sample holds many counts of this clone. A much larger clone lies a single base off, so this may be a read error. Other DNA sequences of this sample code for an identical CDR3. V gene TRBV20-1 combines with J gene TRBJ1-2; 9 bases match TRBD1. Germline V CDR1 and CDR2: DFQATT, SNEGSKA (reference sequence). The CDR3 covers 15 residues. The CDR3 region has the DNA TGCAGCTCAAAAACATTCGGACAGGGGAACTATGGCTACACCTTC. It encodes CSSKTFGQGNYGYTF.

This clone came up a few times. In DNA form, the CDR3 reads TGTGCCAGCAGCCTAGGACAGGGGATCCAAGCTTTCTTT. Its protein product is CASSLGQGIQAFF. J is TRBJ1-1 and V is TRBV16; 9 bases map to TRBD1. Germline values: CDR1 KGHSY, CDR2 FQNENV. V lost 4 bases, J lost 9 bases, and 6 bases stayed unmatched. The CDR3 is made up of 13 amino acids. Full variable domain (rest looked up from reference TRBV16 and TRBJ1-1): GEEVAQTPKHLVRGEGQKAKLYCAPIKGHSYVFWYQQVLKNEFKFLISFQNENVFDETGMPKERFSAKCLPNSPCSLEIQATKLEDSAVYFCASSLGQGIQAFFGQGTRLTVV.

This clone has ten or more counts. The rearrangement joins TRBV28 to TRBJ2-6; 10 positions agree with TRBD2. From germline, CDR1 is MDHEN and CDR2 SYDVKM. The CDR3 has 18 amino acids. Germline trimming cut 5 bases from V and 2 bases from J; bases unmatched to any gene: 9. For the CDR3, the DNA is TGTGCCAGCAGTAGATGGACTAGCGGTGAGGCTGGGGCCAACGTCCTGACTTTC. This encodes CASSRWTSGEAGANVLTF.